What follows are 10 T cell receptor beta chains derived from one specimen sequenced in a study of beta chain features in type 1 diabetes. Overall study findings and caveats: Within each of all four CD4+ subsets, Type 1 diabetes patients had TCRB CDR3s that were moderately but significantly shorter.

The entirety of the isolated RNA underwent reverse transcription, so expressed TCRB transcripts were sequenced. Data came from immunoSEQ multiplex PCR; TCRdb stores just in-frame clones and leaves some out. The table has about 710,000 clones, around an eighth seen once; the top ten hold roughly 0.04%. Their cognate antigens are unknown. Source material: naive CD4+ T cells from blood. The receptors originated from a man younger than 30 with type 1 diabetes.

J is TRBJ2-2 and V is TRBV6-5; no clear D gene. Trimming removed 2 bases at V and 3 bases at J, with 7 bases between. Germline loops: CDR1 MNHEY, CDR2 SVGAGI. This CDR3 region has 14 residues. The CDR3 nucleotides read TGTGCCAGCAGTTACGATGGGCACACCGGGGAGCTGTTTTTT. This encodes CASSYDGHTGELFF.

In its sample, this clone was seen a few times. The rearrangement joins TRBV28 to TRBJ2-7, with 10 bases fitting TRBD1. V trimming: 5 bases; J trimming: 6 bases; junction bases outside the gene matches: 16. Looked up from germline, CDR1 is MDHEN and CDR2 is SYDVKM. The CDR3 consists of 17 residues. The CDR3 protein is CASSRQGAGWFVGEQYF. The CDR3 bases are TGTGCCAGCAGTAGACAGGGGGCTGGGTGGTTCGTCGGCGAGCAGTACTTC. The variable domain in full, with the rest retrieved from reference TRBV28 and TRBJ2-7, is DVKVTQSSRYLVKRTGEKVFLECVQDMDHENMFWYRQDPGLGLRLIYFSYDVKMKEKGDIPEGYSVSREKKERFSLILESASTNQTSMYLCASSRQGAGWFVGEQYFGPGTRLTVT.

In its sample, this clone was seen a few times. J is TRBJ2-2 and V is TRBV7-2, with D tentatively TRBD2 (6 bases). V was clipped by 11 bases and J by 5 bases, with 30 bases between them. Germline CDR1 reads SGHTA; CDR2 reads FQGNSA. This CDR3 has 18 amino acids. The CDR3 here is CASWAEGRISIGTGELFF. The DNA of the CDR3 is TGTGCCTCGTGGGCGGAGGGTCGGATTTCCATAGGGACCGGGGAGCTGTTTTTT.

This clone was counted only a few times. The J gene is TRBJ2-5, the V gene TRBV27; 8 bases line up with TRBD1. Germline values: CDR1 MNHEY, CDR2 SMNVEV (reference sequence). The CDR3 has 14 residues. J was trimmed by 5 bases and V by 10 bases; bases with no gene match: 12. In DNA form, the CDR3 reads TGTGCCACCAGGGGGCTACCCTCTTGGGAGACCCAGTACTTC. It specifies CATRGLPSWETQYF.

The CDR3 nucleotides read TGTGCCAGCAGCCGTTCCAGCCCAATGAACACTGAAGCTTTCTTT. Translating it yields CASSRSSPMNTEAFF. The rearrangement links TRBV4-2 to TRBJ1-1; no clear D. Deletions cut 4 bases from V and 0 bases from J, with 12 bases between. Looked up from germline, CDR1 is LGHNA and CDR2 is YNFKEQ. The CDR3 consists of 15 residues.

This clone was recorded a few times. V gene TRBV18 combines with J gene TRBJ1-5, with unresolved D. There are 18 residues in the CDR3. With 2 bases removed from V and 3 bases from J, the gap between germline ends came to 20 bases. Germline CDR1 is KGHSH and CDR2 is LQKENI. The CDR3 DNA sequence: TGTGCCAGCTCACCATTCAGAGGAGGCTCGGATTACAATCAGCCCCAGCATTTT. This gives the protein CASSPFRGGSDYNQPQHF. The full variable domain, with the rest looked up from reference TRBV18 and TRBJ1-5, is NAGVMQNPRHLVRRRGQEARLRCSPMKGHSHVYWYRQLPEEGLKFMVYLQKENIIDESGMPKERFSAEFPKEGPSILRIQQVVRGDSAAYFCASSPFRGGSDYNQPQHFGDGTRLSIL.

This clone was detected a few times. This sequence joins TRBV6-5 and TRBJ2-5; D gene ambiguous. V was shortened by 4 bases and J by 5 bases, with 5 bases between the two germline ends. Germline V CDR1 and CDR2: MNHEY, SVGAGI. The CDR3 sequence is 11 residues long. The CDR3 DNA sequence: TGTGCCAGCAGTTCCGCGGAGACCCAGTACTTC. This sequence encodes CASSSAETQYF.

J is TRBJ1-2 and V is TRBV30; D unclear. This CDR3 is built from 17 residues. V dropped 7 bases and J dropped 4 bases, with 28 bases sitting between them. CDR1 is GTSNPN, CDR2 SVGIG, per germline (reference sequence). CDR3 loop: CASNIYGGEPRSYGYTF. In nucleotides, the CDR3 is TGTGCCTCCAACATTTATGGTGGGGAACCTAGGAGCTATGGCTACACCTTC.

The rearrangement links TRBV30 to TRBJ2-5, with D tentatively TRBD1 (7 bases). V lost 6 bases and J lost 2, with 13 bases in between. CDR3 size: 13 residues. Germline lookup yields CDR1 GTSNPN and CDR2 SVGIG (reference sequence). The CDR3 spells CACNRGGQETQYF. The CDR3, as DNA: TGTGCCTGTAACAGGGGAGGACAAGAGACCCAGTACTTC.

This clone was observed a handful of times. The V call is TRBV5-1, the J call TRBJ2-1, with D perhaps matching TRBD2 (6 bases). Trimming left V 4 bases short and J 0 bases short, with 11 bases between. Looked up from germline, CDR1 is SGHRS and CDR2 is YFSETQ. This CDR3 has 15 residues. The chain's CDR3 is CASSAGPSSYNEQFF. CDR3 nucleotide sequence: TGCGCCAGCAGCGCGGGGCCCAGCTCCTACAATGAGCAGTTCTTC.